This is a list of T cell receptor beta chains from one sample in a study of T cell responses to AZD1222 COVID-19 vaccine. The assay was immunoSEQ multiplex PCR, and TCRdb's table has in-frame clones only and misses some. The repertoire consists of about 170,000 clones, with 85% to 95% occurring once and the leading ten covering about 3.9%. Sequencing used peripheral blood, obtained on day 0 of AZD1222 vaccination. The receptor set was obtained from an adult in good health. The CDR3 runs from the conserved cysteine through the conserved F or W. Fields, in order: J gene, D gene, clone size, V gene, CDR3 length, CDR3 protein, CDR3 DNA. A D gene is named only where the DNA matches it firmly. Only some rows state a clone size, as once, few, many or a class for expanded clones.

j_gene: TRBJ1-2
d_gene: TRBD1
abundance: .
v_gene: TRBV11-2
len: 18
CDR3aa: CASSLDQRGTGDRDGYTF
CDR3nt: TGTGCCAGCAGCTTAGATCAACGTGGGACAGGGGACCGGGATGGCTACACCTTC

j_gene: TRBJ2-7
d_gene: TRBD1
abundance: .
v_gene: TRBV2
len: 13
CDR3aa: CASSRQGIDEQYF
CDR3nt: TGTGCCAGCTCTCGACAGGGGATCGACGAGCAGTACTTC

j_gene: TRBJ1-2
d_gene: TRBD1
abundance: .
v_gene: TRBV27
len: 16
CDR3aa: CASSLATGGPVYGYTF
CDR3nt: TGTGCCAGCAGTTTAGCTACAGGGGGCCCGGTCTATGGCTACACCTTC

j_gene: TRBJ2-7
d_gene: .
abundance: .
v_gene: TRBV10-1
len: 12
CDR3aa: CASSRGSGEQYF
CDR3nt: TGCGCCAGCAGTCGAGGTTCAGGGGAGCAGTACTTC

j_gene: TRBJ2-5
d_gene: .
abundance: .
v_gene: TRBV5-1
len: 15
CDR3aa: CASSPRRRSEETQYF
CDR3nt: TGCGCCAGCAGCCCTCGAAGGAGGTCGGAAGAGACCCAGTACTTC

j_gene: TRBJ1-2
d_gene: .
abundance: .
v_gene: TRBV7-8
len: 15
CDR3aa: CASSTPQGVNYGYTF
CDR3nt: TGTGCCAGCAGCACGCCACAGGGAGTAAACTATGGCTACACCTTC

j_gene: TRBJ2-7
d_gene: .
abundance: once
v_gene: TRBV5-4
len: 15
CDR3aa: CASSLRRDPPYEQYF
CDR3nt: TGTGCCAGCAGCTTGCGCCGGGACCCTCCCTACGAGCAGTACTTC

j_gene: TRBJ2-1
d_gene: .
abundance: .
v_gene: TRBV7-8
len: 14
CDR3aa: CASSLEGAYNEQFF
CDR3nt: TGTGCCAGCAGCTTAGAGGGGGCCTACAATGAGCAGTTCTTC

j_gene: TRBJ2-3
d_gene: TRBD2
abundance: .
v_gene: TRBV12-3/TRBV12-4
len: 13
CDR3aa: CASRAGGEDTQYF
CDR3nt: TGTGCCAGCAGGGCCGGGGGGGAAGATACGCAGTATTTT

j_gene: TRBJ1-2
d_gene: .
abundance: once
v_gene: TRBV5-1
len: 14
CDR3aa: CASSLDRSNYGYTF
CDR3nt: TGCGCCAGCAGCTTGGACAGATCTAACTATGGCTACACCTTC

j_gene: TRBJ1-1
d_gene: .
abundance: .
v_gene: TRBV3-1/TRBV3-2
len: 16
CDR3aa: CASSQGRPGFGTEAFF
CDR3nt: TGTGCCAGCAGCCAAGGTCGCCCAGGGTTCGGCACTGAAGCTTTCTTT

j_gene: TRBJ2-3
d_gene: TRBD2
abundance: .
v_gene: TRBV9
len: 14
CDR3aa: CASSVSGSTDTQYF
CDR3nt: TGTGCCAGCAGCGTTAGCGGGAGCACAGATACGCAGTATTTT

j_gene: TRBJ2-3
d_gene: .
abundance: .
v_gene: TRBV20-1
len: 11
CDR3aa: CSARTDRAQYF
CDR3nt: TGCAGTGCTAGGACAGACCGGGCGCAGTATTTT

j_gene: TRBJ1-1
d_gene: .
abundance: .
v_gene: TRBV12-3/TRBV12-4
len: 12
CDR3aa: CASSLRQTEAFF
CDR3nt: TGTGCCAGCAGTTTACGACAGACTGAAGCTTTCTTT

j_gene: TRBJ2-3
d_gene: TRBD2
abundance: .
v_gene: TRBV2
len: 15
CDR3aa: CAGGTSGTSTDTQYF
CDR3nt: TGTGCCGGGGGGACTAGCGGGACAAGCACAGATACGCAGTATTTT

j_gene: TRBJ2-3
d_gene: TRBD2
abundance: .
v_gene: TRBV7-2
len: 18
CDR3aa: CASSLAPIWGGEPDTQYF
CDR3nt: TGTGCCAGCAGCTTAGCCCCGATCTGGGGAGGGGAGCCAGATACGCAGTATTTT

j_gene: TRBJ2-7
d_gene: TRBD1
abundance: .
v_gene: TRBV4-2
len: 19
CDR3aa: CASSPRDRLLGTRSYEQYF
CDR3nt: TGTGCCAGCAGCCCCCGGGACAGGCTCCTTGGTACGCGTTCCTACGAGCAGTACTTC

j_gene: TRBJ1-3
d_gene: .
abundance: .
v_gene: TRBV7-8
len: 16
CDR3aa: CASSAPPGPVGNTIYF
CDR3nt: TGTGCCAGCAGCGCCCCACCCGGCCCTGTCGGAAACACCATATATTTT

j_gene: TRBJ2-3
d_gene: .
abundance: .
v_gene: TRBV19
len: 15
CDR3aa: CASTPRAERTDTQYF
CDR3nt: TGTGCCAGTACCCCGCGGGCTGAGCGCACAGATACGCAGTATTTT

j_gene: TRBJ1-2
d_gene: TRBD1
abundance: .
v_gene: TRBV11-2
len: 16
CDR3aa: CASSLDGDRASYGYTF
CDR3nt: TGTGCCAGCAGCTTAGACGGGGACAGGGCTTCCTATGGCTACACCTTC

j_gene: TRBJ1-1
d_gene: .
abundance: .
v_gene: TRBV27
len: 14
CDR3aa: CASSLSVMNTEAFF
CDR3nt: TGTGCCAGCAGTTTATCGGTGATGAACACTGAAGCTTTCTTT

j_gene: TRBJ1-5
d_gene: TRBD1
abundance: .
v_gene: TRBV10-1
len: 17
CDR3aa: CASNRDRVDDSNQPQHF
CDR3nt: TGCGCCAGCAACCGGGACAGAGTTGACGATAGCAATCAGCCCCAGCATTTT

j_gene: TRBJ2-2
d_gene: .
abundance: .
v_gene: TRBV7-9
len: 17
CDR3aa: CASSLVPYGANTGELFF
CDR3nt: TGTGCCAGCAGCTTAGTCCCCTACGGCGCGAACACCGGGGAGCTGTTTTTT

j_gene: TRBJ2-3
d_gene: .
abundance: .
v_gene: TRBV28
len: 14
CDR3aa: CASSLVGVTDTQYF
CDR3nt: TGTGCCAGCAGTTTGGTGGGAGTCACAGATACGCAGTATTTT

j_gene: TRBJ1-6
d_gene: .
abundance: .
v_gene: TRBV6-5
len: 13
CDR3aa: CASSTGLNSPLHF
CDR3nt: TGTGCCAGCAGTACAGGATTAAATTCACCCCTCCACTTT

j_gene: TRBJ2-3
d_gene: TRBD2
abundance: .
v_gene: TRBV5-1
len: 19
CDR3aa: CASSLVSRGGLKSTDTQYF
CDR3nt: TGCGCCAGCAGCTTGGTATCTCGGGGGGGTCTGAAGAGTACAGATACGCAGTATTTT